This T cell receptor (beta chain) was documented in a study of T cell changes during pregnancy in multiple sclerosis. Profiling relied on immunoSEQ multiplex PCR, and the TCRdb table lists in-frame clones only, not all of them. There are some 37,000 clones in the sample; about 88% occur only once, and roughly 1.2% lies in the top ten. Deletions cut 3 bases from V and 3 bases from J, with 11 bases between. There are 15 residues in the CDR3. From germline, CDR1 is KGHSH and CDR2 LQKENI. This chain uses TRBV18 with TRBJ1-4, with unresolved D. The specimen was CD4+ T cells from peripheral blood mononuclear cells, collected before pregnancy. The sequence derives from a female donor with multiple sclerosis, enrolled in a pregnancy study. DNA for the CDR3: TGTGCCAGCTCACCCCCTGGTCAGTCTAATGAAAAACTGTTTTTT. Protein product: CASSPPGQSNEKLFF. Full variable domain (outside the CDR3, taken from reference TRBV18 and TRBJ1-4): NAGVMQNPRHLVRRRGQEARLRCSPMKGHSHVYWYRQLPEEGLKFMVYLQKENIIDESGMPKERFSAEFPKEGPSILRIQQVVRGDSAAYFCASSPPGQSNEKLFFGSGTQLSVL.